This T cell receptor (beta chain) was identified during a study of memory CD4+ T cells and cytomegalovirus serostatus. Study as a whole: Donors were healthy Belgian adults, several CMV seropositive and 20 to 25 seronegative.

Note on this clone: Its antigen is as yet unknown.

Germline values: CDR1 SGHAT, CDR2 FQNNGV. V was trimmed by 4 bases and J by 0 bases, leaving 16 bases between them. This CDR3 has 17 residues. Overall study results and limits: Of 150 to 200 reported CMV TCRbeta sequences, around 63 were found in memory CD4+ repertoires. Median bootstrapped AUC for CMV status was just under 0.97 originally, approximately 0.93 US-trained. The CMV-associated TCR signature appears largely within the CD4+ memory repertoire.

Single viable CD3+CD4+CD8-CD45RO+ cells were sorted as the memory CD4+ T cells. This table comes from immunoSEQ multiplex PCR, and its TCRdb copy is limited to in-frame clones, with some not included. The table records 35,000 to 50,000 clones, about 82% of them present only once. The chain uses TRBV11-2 and TRBJ2-1; possible D gene TRBD2, 5 bases. This TCR was recovered from an adult in good health and CMV-seronegative. Sequencing was carried out using memory CD4+ T cells from blood. CDR3: CASSSTPPGSSYNEQFF. Here the CDR3 DNA reads TGTGCCAGCAGCTCCACTCCCCCTGGGAGCTCCTACAATGAGCAGTTCTTC.